This is a list of T cell receptor beta chains from one sample in a study of identical twins. A single record per CDR3 protein comes from TCRdb applying MiXCR to the 5' RACE reads. This sample yields some 1,700,000 distinct CDR3 sequences, of which more than 30% are seen a single time; about 0.25% belongs to the top ten. Sequenced sample: cord blood. The source is a newborn girl in good health. Both conserved end residues are part of each CDR3. D genes are given only for firm matches. A clone size is listed for some rows: how often the clone was seen (once, few, many), or a class if it is expanded.

TGTGCCAGCAGTCCCGACAGGGTCAAAAACATTCAGTACTTC | CASSPDRVKNIQYF | TRBJ2-4 | TRBV27 | many | TRBD1
TGCAGTGCTCCGTCGACAGGGAGCTATGGCTACACCTTC | CSAPSTGSYGYTF | TRBJ1-2 | TRBV20-1 | - | TRBD1
TGTGCCAGCAGCAAAGACGATGGGCAGGGCTACCATAGCAATCAGCCCCAGCATTTT | CASSKDDGQGYHSNQPQHF | TRBJ1-5 | TRBV21-1 | - | -
TGTGCCACCCTACCCTCTGCAGGGCTGAAGGGCTACACCTTC | CATLPSAGLKGYTF | TRBJ1-2 | TRBV10-3 | few | -
TGTGCCAGCAGCGCAGACACCTTCTCTGGAAACACCATATATTTT | CASSADTFSGNTIYF | TRBJ1-3 | TRBV11-2 | few | -
TGTGCCAGCAGTTTATCGGGACGTATCTCTGGCTACACCTTC | CASSLSGRISGYTF | TRBJ1-2 | TRBV12-3/TRBV12-4 | few | -
TGTGCCAGCAGCCACGGCCGGGACAGTGGCTACGAGCAGTACTTC | CASSHGRDSGYEQYF | TRBJ2-7 | TRBV3-1 | few | TRBD1
TGCAGCGTTGTAGAGGCTCACTATGGCTACACCTTC | CSVVEAHYGYTF | TRBJ1-2 | TRBV29-1 | many | -
TGCAGTGCTAGAGGCCAACCTCTAGCGGGATTTGGGTATTTT | CSARGQPLAGFGYF | TRBJ2-3 | TRBV20-1 | - | TRBD2
TGCAGTGCTAGAGATCAGCGGGGTACCTACGAGCAGTACTTC | CSARDQRGTYEQYF | TRBJ2-7 | TRBV20-1 | many | TRBD2
TGTGCCAGCAGCTTAGATCCTCGCCCCTCATACAATGAGCAGTTCTTC | CASSLDPRPSYNEQFF | TRBJ2-1 | TRBV7-6 | - | -
TGTGCCAGCAGTTACTCATCGGGACCGACCGGGGGTTCACCCCTCCACTTT | CASSYSSGPTGGSPLHF | TRBJ1-6 | TRBV6-5 | - | -
TGCAGTGCATTTGGACAGGTCTATGGCTACACCTTC | CSAFGQVYGYTF | TRBJ1-2 | TRBV20-1 | - | TRBD1
TGTGCCAGCAGTTTAAAACAGCGTTTCCGACCCTACGAGCAGTACTTC | CASSLKQRFRPYEQYF | TRBJ2-7 | TRBV28 | few | -
TGTGCCAGCAGCTTAGTACCTAGGGACTTCTCCTACGAGCAGTACTTC | CASSLVPRDFSYEQYF | TRBJ2-7 | TRBV11-2 | - | -
TGTGCCAGCAGCGGGCCAACAGGGGGCTCCTACAATGAGCAGTTCTTC | CASSGPTGGSYNEQFF | TRBJ2-1 | TRBV11-2 | few | TRBD1
TGTGCCAGCAGTTCAGTCGGACAGTCCCCCACTGAAGCTTTCTTT | CASSSVGQSPTEAFF | TRBJ1-1 | TRBV2 | - | -
TGTGCCATCAGTGGGGGGACAGGGGAGGGAATAGCCAAAAACATTCAGTACTTC | CAISGGTGEGIAKNIQYF | TRBJ2-4 | TRBV10-3 | - | TRBD1
TGCAGCGTCCACGACACAACCTACGAGCAGTACTTC | CSVHDTTYEQYF | TRBJ2-7 | TRBV29-1 | many | -
TGTGCCAGCCGTGGGCAGGGCAAAAATCAGCCCCAGCATTTT | CASRGQGKNQPQHF | TRBJ1-5 | TRBV6-5 | - | -
TGTGCCAGCAGTGAGGCTAGCGGGTTCCTCTACGAGCAGTACTTC | CASSEASGFLYEQYF | TRBJ2-7 | TRBV25-1 | few | TRBD2
TGTGCCAGCTATGGACTGACGACCTACGAGCAGTACTTC | CASYGLTTYEQYF | TRBJ2-7 | TRBV21-1 | few | -
TGTGCCAGCAGTTTATTCCCCGCAGCTCCCTACGAGCAGTACTTC | CASSLFPAAPYEQYF | TRBJ2-7 | TRBV28 | - | -
TGCGCCAGCATTCCCGGACAGGGCGGGTACAATGAGCAGTTCTTC | CASIPGQGGYNEQFF | TRBJ2-1 | TRBV5-1 | - | TRBD1
TGTGCCAGCAGGGACGGGTCCGCGATCAATGAGCAGTTCTTC | CASRDGSAINEQFF | TRBJ2-1 | TRBV2 | - | -
TGCAGTGCTAGAGATCCGACAGGTTACAAGCAGTACTTC | CSARDPTGYKQYF | TRBJ2-5 | TRBV20-1 | - | -
TGTGTCAGCGGATACGGACCACTCATGAACACTGAAGCTTTCTTT | CVSGYGPLMNTEAFF | TRBJ1-1 | TRBV27 | - | -
TGTGCCAGCAGCTTAGCCTCGACACTCACAGATACGCAGTATTTT | CASSLASTLTDTQYF | TRBJ2-3 | TRBV7-2 | many | -
TGTGCCAGCAGCTTGCGGTTTCGCAGGGGGGTAGGTGGCTACACCTTC | CASSLRFRRGVGGYTF | TRBJ1-2 | TRBV5-6 | - | TRBD1
TGTGCCAGCAGTTACGGGCGGATAGAGGGAACTGAAGCTTTCTTT | CASSYGRIEGTEAFF | TRBJ1-1 | TRBV6-5 | - | -
TGTGCCAGCAGCAAAAAAGAGGTCCCACAGGTGAACACTGAAGCTTTCTTT | CASSKKEVPQVNTEAFF | TRBJ1-1 | TRBV21-1 | few | -
TGCAGTGCTAGAAATAGCGGGGGACCCTCCTACAATGAGCAGTTCTTC | CSARNSGGPSYNEQFF | TRBJ2-1 | TRBV20-1 | few | TRBD2
TGTGCCAGTAGAAAACAGGGACAGGGATTGAACACTGAAGCTTTCTTT | CASRKQGQGLNTEAFF | TRBJ1-1 | TRBV19 | - | TRBD1
TGCAGTGCTCCAAGCGGTAGCTCCGACAATGAGCAGTTCTTC | CSAPSGSSDNEQFF | TRBJ2-1 | TRBV20-1 | - | -
TGTGCCAGCAGCAAAAGATGGCCTACCGGAGTTACGCAGTATTTT | CASSKRWPTGVTQYF | TRBJ2-3 | TRBV14 | few | -
TGTGCCAGCAGTTTAGAGGGGGCAGGTGGCTACACCTTC | CASSLEGAGGYTF | TRBJ1-2 | TRBV12-3/TRBV12-4 | many | TRBD1
TGTGCCAGCAAACAGCTGAACACTGAAGCTTTCTTT | CASKQLNTEAFF | TRBJ1-1 | TRBV2 | - | -
TGCAGTGCTCGGCGGGGCTACGAGCAGTACTTC | CSARRGYEQYF | TRBJ2-7 | TRBV20-1 | many | -
TGCGCCAGCAGGATGGGAGCGGGTGAAAAACTGTTTTTT | CASRMGAGEKLFF | TRBJ1-4 | TRBV5-1 | few | -
TGCAGCGTTGTGCGGGGACCAGCGAACACCGGGGAGCTGTTTTTT | CSVVRGPANTGELFF | TRBJ2-2 | TRBV29-1 | few | -
TGCGCCAGCAGTGAGTCGAACGGGGACCAGTACTTC | CASSESNGDQYF | TRBJ2-5 | TRBV10-1 | few | -
TGTGCCAGCAGTGAACGGAACACCTATAACTATGGCTACACCTTC | CASSERNTYNYGYTF | TRBJ1-2 | TRBV6-1 | - | -
TGCAGCGCCCTACAGGGATCGGATCAGCCCCAGCATTTT | CSALQGSDQPQHF | TRBJ1-5 | TRBV29-1 | - | -
TGCGCCAGCAGCAACCGGGACACTAGTCATGGCTACACCTTC | CASSNRDTSHGYTF | TRBJ1-2 | TRBV5-1 | few | -
TGTGCCAGCAGCCTATACAGGGCGGGCTATGGCTACACCTTC | CASSLYRAGYGYTF | TRBJ1-2 | TRBV3-1 | - | -
TGTGCCAGCAGTCAAGGACTGCGGGACAGGGACCACTTGAGTCAGCCCCAGCATTTT | CASSQGLRDRDHLSQPQHF | TRBJ1-5 | TRBV3-1 | - | TRBD1
TGTGCCAGCAGTTTAGGGCGTCGAGGACAGGGTAGGGAAGGCTACACCTTC | CASSLGRRGQGREGYTF | TRBJ1-2 | TRBV12-3/TRBV12-4 | - | TRBD1
TGTGCCAGCAGCGGAAGGGAACTAGTGGGATACAATGAGCAGTTCTTC | CASSGRELVGYNEQFF | TRBJ2-1 | TRBV9 | - | -
TGCAGTGCTAGAGCCACGGGACTGAATAATTCACCCCTCCACTTT | CSARATGLNNSPLHF | TRBJ1-6 | TRBV20-1 | - | -
TGCAGTGCTAGAGATATAAGCGGGGGGGCCTCCTACAAGGAGCAGTTCTTC | CSARDISGGASYKEQFF | TRBJ2-1 | TRBV20-1 | - | TRBD2
TGTGCCAGCAGTGAATTTGACTACGAGCAGTACTTC | CASSEFDYEQYF | TRBJ2-7 | TRBV2 | - | -
TGTGCCACCTCTTGGGGGTCGGACTATGGCTACACCTTC | CATSWGSDYGYTF | TRBJ1-2 | TRBV6-5 | few | -
TGTGCCAGCAGCCGAGACAGGGGACACACTGAAGCTTTCTTT | CASSRDRGHTEAFF | TRBJ1-1 | TRBV4-2 | many | TRBD1
TGCGCCAGCAGCCAAGATACGGGGGTTTATCGCAATCAGCCCCAGCATTTT | CASSQDTGVYRNQPQHF | TRBJ1-5 | TRBV4-1 | - | -